What follows describes a single T cell receptor beta chain. Its antigen is not yet known. Base quality data are lacking; no much larger clone is found one base away. The data stem from a study of Ad26.COV2.S vaccination and SARS-CoV-2 variants (dated by TCRdb to about 2021). About the investigation overall: Vaccine-arm donors came from COV1001, a multicentre, randomized, double-blind, placebo-controlled phase I-IIa trial of Ad26.COV2.S in healthy adults. Ad26.COV2.S was administered intramuscularly at 5 x 10^10 or 1 x 10^11 viral particles, either as a single shot or as two shots given 56 days apart. The specificity and breadth of SARS-CoV-2-reactive T cell receptors after Ad26.COV2.S vaccination were assessed by TCRbeta repertoire sequencing. The TCR-sequenced set comprised about 30 samples: some 19 Ad26.COV2.S vaccine recipients, 5 placebo recipients and 8 SARS-CoV-2 convalescent individuals. Trial participants were randomized into five groups of five, in which low-dose or high-dose Ad26.COV2.S was given once or twice, or placebo was given on both occasions. Investigators did not know the trial group allocation while performing experiments and assessing outcomes.

TCRbeta CDR3 regions were sequenced with the immunoSEQ Assay. After extraction, genomic DNA underwent amplification by bias-controlled multiplex PCR, followed by high-throughput sequencing. Concerning the study's data processing: Collapsing and filtering of sequences were performed to quantify the absolute abundance of each unique TCRbeta CDR3 region. T cell fraction was estimated by normalizing TCRbeta template counts to usable DNA, with usable DNA measured through amplification of reference genes found in all nucleated cells. Repertoire TCRs were annotated as SARS-CoV-2-specific by exact matching of V gene, CDR3 amino acid sequence and J gene to a known reactive TCR set. The reference SARS-CoV-2 TCR set was obtained from MIRA and was filtered for enrichment in COVID-19-positive ImmuneCODE repertoires, whereby public or cross-reactive TCRs were removed. Using the MIRA antigens, annotated TCRs were further analysed by specific ORF or by position within an ORF. Breadth was defined as annotated unique rearrangements over total unique productive rearrangements; depth was the summed frequency of those rearrangements. TCR breadth was compared between groups using two-sided Wilcoxon rank-sum tests. TCRdb holds this immuneACCESS table with in-frame rearrangements only. Some clones are missing; in checked studies, unresolved V genes explain under half, and the rest has no known cause. V, J and clone size are taken as reported in that table, and D and trimming were inferred from the DNA itself. The sample table records some 390,000 clones; approximately 91% of these occur just once. Of the sample, roughly 3.5% is held by the ten largest clones.

The treatment or condition label on this specimen signifies: some 20 received Ad26.COV2.S at low or high dose, single or two shots; about five received placebo; per-sample allocation not given. Repertoires of vaccine and placebo recipients were sequenced from samples collected on day 63 after the first injection. Between 29 July and 7 August 2020, Cohort 1b enrolled 20 to 30 adults aged 18-55 years at one site in Boston, USA. Ad26.COV2.S was a replication-incompetent adenovirus type 26 vector expressing a prefusion-stabilized SARS-CoV-2 spike protein from the original Wuhan strain. Including cysteine and phenylalanine, the CDR3 has 17 amino acids. Only CDR3 DNA is held: 51 bases, read in frame from base 1. For this chain, trimming is 8 bases at the V end and 4 bases at the J end, and the number of junction bases without a gene match is 9. CDR1 and CDR2, per the germline V gene (reference sequence), are MNHEY and SMNVEV.

On the study overall, not on this receptor specifically: It was noted by the authors that total T cell responses may have been underestimated by the TCR breadth and depth analyses. The study was not powered to compare responses between vaccine doses or regimens. Higher spike-specific TCR breadth was observed in Ad26.COV2.S recipients than in placebo recipients (P = 0.0014). After vaccination, substantial breadth of spike-specific CD8+ and CD4+ T cell responses was reported. Comparable non-spike TCR breadth was observed between vaccine and placebo recipients, consistent with only spike being contained in the vaccine.

This clonotype was sampled from a person between 18 and 59 years old who received the Ad26.COV2.S COVID-19 vaccine or a placebo. The sequenced sample was peripheral blood, obtained in a trial of Ad26.COV2.S vaccine versus placebo. The V gene is TRBV27 and the J gene is TRBJ2-1, and 15 bases in between align with TRBD2. The nucleotide sequence is given as TGTGCCAGCTCGGGACTAGCGGGGGGTCCGAGTTACAATGAGCAGTTCTTC. Translated, it gives CASSGLAGGPSYNEQFF.